These 8 T cell receptor beta chains were all obtained from the same sample, sequenced in a study of cytomegalovirus exposure and HLA in healthy donors. The PCR ran on 60 Vbeta and 13 Jbeta primers. This table comes from immunoSEQ multiplex PCR, and its TCRdb copy is limited to in-frame clones, with some not included. Here the sample spans 250,000 to 300,000 clones, about 90% being singletons. Sequenced: PBMCs. These receptors were collected from a girl aged 2 to 9 in good health and CMV-seronegative.

The CDR3 DNA reads as TGTGCCAGCAGCCGCCGGCCAGCCTTAACAGTCTTTGCAACTAATGAAAAACTGTTTTTT. It yields the protein CASSRRPALTVFATNEKLFF. The chain recombines TRBV14 with TRBJ1-4; no firm D call. The V and J ends lost 4 bases and 0 bases respectively, with 24 bases between them. CDR1 and CDR2 (germline): SGHDN, FVKESK. The CDR3 contains 20 residues.

V usage is TRBV18 and J usage is TRBJ2-7, with D maybe TRBD2 (5 bases). The CDR3 is 16 residues long. V lost 0 bases and J lost 2, with 14 bases in between. The germline V gene encodes CDR1 KGHSH and CDR2 LQKENI. Here the CDR3 reads CASSPPVYGLAYEQYF. CDR3 DNA sequence: TGTGCCAGCTCACCACCGGTTTACGGACTCGCCTACGAGCAGTACTTC.

J is TRBJ1-1 and V is TRBV20-1, with no clear D. This CDR3 is 11 amino acids long. Trimming removed 1 base from V and 5 bases from J, with 5 bases in between. The germline V gene has CDR1 DFQATT and CDR2 SNEGSKA (reference sequence). CDR3 bases: TGCAGTGCTAGAGTCGGTACTGAAGCTTTCTTT. It encodes CSARVGTEAFF.

The gene calls are TRBV9 and TRBJ2-5, with D possibly matching TRBD1 (5 bases). Germline CDR1 is SGDLS and CDR2 is YYNGEE. The CDR3 is made up of 16 amino acids. V was shortened by 4 bases and J by 2 bases, with 18 bases between the two germline ends. In nucleotides, the CDR3 is TGTGCCAGCAGCCCGGGCCCGAAGGGGTTACAAGAGACCCAGTACTTC. This translates into CASSPGPKGLQETQYF.

The count of this clone is one. The V call is TRBV6-5, the J call TRBJ2-7, with 8 bases lining up with TRBD2. CDR1 is MNHEY and CDR2 is SVGAGI in the germline V gene. CDR3 length equals 14 residues. The trim removed 2 bases at V and 3 bases at J, leaving 3 bases unmatched. CDR3 sequence reads: CASSYASGSYEQYF. Written as DNA, the CDR3 is TGTGCCAGCAGTTACGCAAGCGGGAGCTACGAGCAGTACTTC.

The chain is built from TRBV9 and TRBJ2-1; 8 positions match TRBD2. V dropped 0 bases and J dropped 7; count of bases not matched to a gene: 12. The CDR3 length is 17 residues. CDR1 and CDR2 from the germline V gene are SGDLS and YYNGEE. CDR3 amino acids: CASSVAGSGGAGNEQFF. CDR3 coding DNA: TGTGCCAGCAGCGTAGCTGGGTCGGGGGGGGCGGGAAATGAGCAGTTCTTC.

The chain joins TRBV30 to TRBJ1-1; D possibly corresponds to TRBD1 (6 bases). This CDR3 spans 15 amino acids. Trimming left V 2 bases short and J 7 bases short, with 20 bases between. The germline V gene has CDR1 GTSNPN and CDR2 SVGIG (reference sequence). DNA for the CDR3: TGTGCCTGGAGTTTTAGGACAGTGGGTTACGGTGAAGCTTTCTTT. Protein product: CAWSFRTVGYGEAFF.

The chain uses TRBV30 and TRBJ1-6; unclear D gene. The V end lost 5 bases, the J end lost 5 bases, and 22 bases lay between the germline ends. CDR3 length: 17 amino acids. Germline assignment: CDR1 GTSNPN and CDR2 SVGIG (reference sequence). DNA of the CDR3: TGTGCCTGGGGTAGGATGTGGGCAGCCCCCGATAATTCACCCCTCCACTTT. Amino acid sequence: CAWGRMWAAPDNSPLHF.